The following is a TCR beta chain sequence with its context. This specimen comes from a study of blood T cell repertoires in COVID-19. Study in general: The analysed material was cDNA or gDNA that came from T cells, B-cell-depleted T cells, or PBMCs.

Sequencing was performed with immunoSEQ multiplex PCR; in TCRdb, only in-frame clones are kept and a portion is missing. The sample has around 30,000 clones, 90% seen once; the top ten hold approximately 20%. This receptor was taken from a man aged 80 or over with acute or convalescent COVID-19. Specimen: peripheral blood.

CDR3 in amino acids: CASSPGQGTADTQYF. As DNA, the CDR3 is TGTGCCAGCTCACCGGGACAGGGGACAGCAGATACGCAGTATTTT. This chain connects TRBV18 to TRBJ2-3; TRBD1 matches 10 bases. Germline V gene sequence: CDR1 KGHSH, CDR2 LQKENI. The CDR3 totals 15 residues. V gave up 3 bases and J gave up 4 bases; unmatched junction bases: 4.